This TCR beta chain is drawn from a study of control samples from healthy donors and cancer patients. Profiled with immunoSEQ multiplex PCR; TCRdb holds only in-frame clones, not every one. The sample has about 200,000 clones. The trim removed 5 bases at V and 7 bases at J, leaving 9 bases unmatched. In germline, CDR1 is SGHAT, CDR2 FQNNGV. CDR3 size: 15 residues. The sequencing input was blood. This chain connects TRBV11-2 to TRBJ1-2, with 11 bases identical to TRBD1. This clonotype originated in a woman in her twenties or thirties in good health. CDR3: CASSQPGQGASGYTF. The CDR3 bases are TGTGCCAGCAGCCAGCCCGGACAGGGGGCCAGTGGCTACACCTTC.